The following is a T cell receptor beta chain sequence with its context. Germline lookup yields CDR1 SGHNT and CDR2 YYREEE (reference sequence). The germline V and J ends were trimmed by 0 bases and 7 bases, with 8 bases remaining between them. CDR3 length: 13 amino acids. This record comes from a study of OX40 agonist ivuxolimab in advanced cancers. Study context: Patients enrolled in dose escalation were diagnosed with hepatocellular carcinoma, melanoma, renal cell or head and neck cancer.

Sequencing was performed with immunoSEQ multiplex PCR; in TCRdb, only in-frame clones are kept and a portion is missing. The sample yields some 80,000 clones, 85% to 90% seen once. This receptor was taken from an adult with an advanced solid tumor such as melanoma, head and neck, liver or kidney cancer. The rearrangement uses TRBV5-4 and TRBJ1-5; D uncertain. This material consisted of CD4+ or CD8+ T cells sorted from blood, taken in a trial of the OX40 agonist ivuxolimab. The CDR3 bases are TGTGCCAGCAGCTTGGACGTGGGGCAGCCCCAGCATTTT. It specifies CASSLDVGQPQHF.